This T cell receptor beta chain appears in the sequencing data of a study of metastatic and nonmetastatic thyroid tumors. Study-level information: Repertoires were compared across blood and tumor or nodule tissue from malignant and benign thyroid patients. Study observations and caveats: Reported TCR beta diversity, measured in blood and tumor, was significantly higher for malignant thyroid tumors than for benign nodules.

In the original analysis: The study's classifier, a distant-metastasis tool for papillary thyroid cancer, was built using CDR3 differences across clinicopathological groups. TCRdb re-called the PCR reads through MiXCR. TCRdb's processing, not the authors' own work, is the source of the V and J calls. The sample has over 30,000 clones; about a fifth are singletons. Germline values: CDR1 LNHDA, CDR2 SQIVND (reference sequence). V lost 6 bases to trimming and J lost 3 bases, with 12 bases between them. The CDR3 spans 13 residues. On this clone itself: What it binds is not known.

Prior to thyroid surgery, none of the patients had received any treatment. The receptor was isolated from a male donor with papillary thyroid cancer or a benign thyroid nodule (not recorded which). Some clones in this sample may be carry-over from other donors' samples. The chain uses TRBV19 and TRBJ2-7; possible D gene TRBD2, 5 bases. The sample consisted of tumor tissue. The DNA for the CDR3 is TGTGCCAGTAGACACTACGGGGTCTACGAGCAGTACTTC. It codes for CASRHYGVYEQYF.